This TCR beta chain is drawn from a study of blood T cell repertoires in COVID-19. Study-wide context: From T cells, B-cell-depleted T cells, or PBMCs came the material, which was cDNA or gDNA.

Data came from immunoSEQ multiplex PCR; TCRdb stores just in-frame clones and leaves some out. The data contain some 150,000 clones, about four fifths of them seen just once; the ten biggest clones take up around 10%. Looked up from germline, CDR1 is LNHDA and CDR2 is SQIVND (reference sequence). With 0 bases clipped from V and 8 bases from J, the junction kept 5 bases outside the gene matches. CDR3 length: 15 amino acids. This chain joins TRBV19 and TRBJ2-1, with TRBD2 matching over 9 bases. This clonotype originated in an elderly woman in a cohort sampled during active or convalescent COVID-19. The sequenced material came from peripheral blood. CDR3 in amino acids: CASSIEAGGRHEQFF. As DNA, the CDR3 is TGTGCCAGTAGTATAGAGGCGGGGGGGCGCCATGAGCAGTTCTTC.